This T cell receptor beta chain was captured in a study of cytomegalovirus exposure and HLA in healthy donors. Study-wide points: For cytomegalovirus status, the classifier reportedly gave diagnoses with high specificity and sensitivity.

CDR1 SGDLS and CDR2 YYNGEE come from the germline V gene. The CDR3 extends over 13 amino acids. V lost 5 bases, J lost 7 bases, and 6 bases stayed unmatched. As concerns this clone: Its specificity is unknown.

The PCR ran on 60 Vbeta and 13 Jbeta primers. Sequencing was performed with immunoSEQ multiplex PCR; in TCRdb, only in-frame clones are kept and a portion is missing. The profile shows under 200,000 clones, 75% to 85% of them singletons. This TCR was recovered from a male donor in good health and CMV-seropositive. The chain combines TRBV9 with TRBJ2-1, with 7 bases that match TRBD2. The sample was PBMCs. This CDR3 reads CASSMLAANEQFF. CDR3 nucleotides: TGTGCCAGCAGTATGCTAGCGGCGAATGAGCAGTTCTTC.